The 8 T cell receptor beta chains in this list originate from one sample, sequenced in a study of T cells in Graves' hyperthyroidism and ophthalmopathy. Researchers took RNA transcripts and amplified the TCR beta CDR3 regions from them. The HTBI set primed first-round TCR CDR3 RT-PCR. TCRdb re-called the multiplex PCR reads through MiXCR, storing one row per CDR3 protein. The sample lists some 350,000 distinct CDR3 sequences; 15% to 19% were seen once. Sequenced: blood. The receptor source for this set is a woman between 18 and 30 years old with Graves' hyperthyroidism that later progressed to Graves' ophthalmopathy.

This clonotype has ten or more counts. The chain recombines TRBV6-1 with TRBJ1-1; D is undetermined. With 7 bases removed from V and 1 base from J, the gap between germline ends came to 10 bases. Germline assignment: CDR1 MNHNS and CDR2 SASEGT. This CDR3 is 13 amino acids long. Here the CDR3 DNA reads TGTGCCAGCAACTTGCGGGGGAACACTGAAGCTTTCTTT. Protein product: CASNLRGNTEAFF.

On this clonotype: With a much larger clone just one base away, this may be a read error. The rearrangement links TRBV27 to TRBJ2-3, with a weak D call TRBD1 (5 bases). The germline V and J ends were trimmed by 4 bases and 2 bases, with 22 bases remaining between them. The CDR3 has 18 amino acids. The germline V gene encodes CDR1 MNHEY and CDR2 SMNVEV (reference sequence). The CDR3 DNA sequence: TGTGCCAGCAGTTCGGCCAGGGTCCTCACTTTTATCACAGATACGCAGTATTTT. Translation: CASSSARVLTFITDTQYF.

As concerns this clonotype: Just one base apart from a much larger clone, this may be a read error. The chain carries TRBV6-6 and TRBJ2-1; no clear D. There are 12 residues in the CDR3. The germline V and J ends were trimmed by 2 bases and 6 bases, with 5 bases remaining between them. Germline CDR1 reads MNHNY; CDR2 reads SVGAGI (reference sequence). Written as DNA, the CDR3 is TGTGCCAGCAGTTACGGGTCCAATGAGCAGTTCTTC. Translated: CASSYGSNEQFF.

This rearrangement joins TRBV20-1 to TRBJ2-1; no definite D call. Trimming shortened V by 6 bases and J by 8 bases, and 11 bases separated the two germline ends. The CDR3 spans 11 residues. Germline CDR1 DFQATT, CDR2 SNEGSKA (reference sequence). DNA of the CDR3: TGCAGTGCCAGGAGCCGAGATGAGCAGTTCTTC. It specifies CSARSRDEQFF.

This clonotype was seen many times. The V call is TRBV27, the J call TRBJ2-4; tentative D call: TRBD2 (7 bases). V was clipped by 3 bases and J by 0 bases, with 12 bases between them. CDR3 length: 16 residues. The V gene's germline CDR1 is MNHEY and CDR2 SMNVEV (reference sequence). The CDR3 DNA sequence: TGTGCCAGCAGTTTTCGGGGGGCCATAGCCAAAAACATTCAGTACTTC. It specifies CASSFRGAIAKNIQYF.

In its sample, this clonotype was seen many times. V gene TRBV20-1 combines with J gene TRBJ1-2, with D perhaps TRBD1 (5 bases). The CDR3 is 18 amino acids. Germline V gene data show CDR1 as DFQATT and CDR2 as SNEGSKA (reference sequence). The V gene lost 0 bases and the J gene lost 6 bases, with 26 bases spanning the gap. In DNA, the CDR3 is TGCAGTGCTAGAGATGCCAGGGCAGGATCAGTTCAGCAGGATGGCTACACCTTC. This translates into CSARDARAGSVQQDGYTF.

This clonotype was seen ten or more times. The rearrangement links TRBV6-6 to TRBJ1-1; perhaps TRBD1 as D (6 bases). The CDR3 has 17 residues. Trimming took 0 bases from V and 7 from J, leaving 21 bases between them. CDR1 is MNHNY, CDR2 SVGAGI, per germline (reference sequence). CDR3 residues: CASSYSTTGGSEDEAFF. For the CDR3, the DNA is TGTGCCAGCAGTTACTCTACGACAGGCGGGTCAGAAGATGAAGCTTTCTTT.

This clonotype was counted once. A much more abundant neighbour one base away suggests this may be a read error. The rearrangement links TRBV5-1 to TRBJ2-1, with no clear D. There are 15 residues in the CDR3. Germline V gene data show CDR1 as SGHRS and CDR2 as YFSETQ. Between the trimmed V and J ends, which lost 1 base and 2 bases, there was a span of 10 bases. The chain's CDR3 is CASSLQAEAYNEQFF. CDR3 DNA sequence: TGCGCCAGCAGCTTGCAAGCTGAGGCCTACAATGAGCAGTTCTTC.